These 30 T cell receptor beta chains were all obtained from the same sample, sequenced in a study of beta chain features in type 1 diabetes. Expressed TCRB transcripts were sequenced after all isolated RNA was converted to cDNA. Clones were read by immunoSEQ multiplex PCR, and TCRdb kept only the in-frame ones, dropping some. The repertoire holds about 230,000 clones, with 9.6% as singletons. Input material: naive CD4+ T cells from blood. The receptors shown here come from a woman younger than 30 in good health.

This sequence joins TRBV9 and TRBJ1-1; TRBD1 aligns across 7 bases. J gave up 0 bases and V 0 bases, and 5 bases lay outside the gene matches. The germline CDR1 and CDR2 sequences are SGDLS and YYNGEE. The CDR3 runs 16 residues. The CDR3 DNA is TGTGCCAGCAGCGTAGTAGGGGGACAGCTGAACACTGAAGCTTTCTTT. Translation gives CASSVVGGQLNTEAFF.

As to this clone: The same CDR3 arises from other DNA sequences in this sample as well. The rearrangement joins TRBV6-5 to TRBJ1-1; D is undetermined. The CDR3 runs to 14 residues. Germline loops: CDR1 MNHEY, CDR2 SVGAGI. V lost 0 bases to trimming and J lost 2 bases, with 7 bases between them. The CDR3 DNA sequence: TGTGCCAGCAGTTACTCGGCGGTCAACACTGAAGCTTTCTTT. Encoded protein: CASSYSAVNTEAFF.

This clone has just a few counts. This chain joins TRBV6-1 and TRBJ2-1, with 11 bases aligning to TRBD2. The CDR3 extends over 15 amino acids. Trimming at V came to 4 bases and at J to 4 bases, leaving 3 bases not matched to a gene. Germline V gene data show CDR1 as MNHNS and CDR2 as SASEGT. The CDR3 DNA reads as TGTGCCAGCAGTGGGGGACTAGCGGAGTACAATGAGCAGTTCTTC. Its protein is CASSGGLAEYNEQFF.

The CDR3 spells CASRPLAGAAETQYF. The CDR3 DNA reads TGTGCCAGTAGGCCCCTAGCGGGAGCGGCGGAGACCCAGTACTTC. This chain connects TRBV19 to TRBJ2-5, with 10 bases matching TRBD2. The trim removed 6 bases at V and 5 bases at J, leaving 9 bases unmatched. The CDR3 contains 15 residues. CDR1 and CDR2 from the germline V gene are LNHDA and SQIVND (reference sequence).

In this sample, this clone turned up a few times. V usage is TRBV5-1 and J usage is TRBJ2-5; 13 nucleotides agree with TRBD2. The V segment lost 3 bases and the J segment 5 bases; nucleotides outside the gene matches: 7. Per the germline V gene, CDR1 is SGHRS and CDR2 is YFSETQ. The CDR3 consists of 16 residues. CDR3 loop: CASSSQGTSGEETQYF. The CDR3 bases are TGCGCCAGCAGCTCCCAAGGGACTAGCGGGGAGGAGACCCAGTACTTC.

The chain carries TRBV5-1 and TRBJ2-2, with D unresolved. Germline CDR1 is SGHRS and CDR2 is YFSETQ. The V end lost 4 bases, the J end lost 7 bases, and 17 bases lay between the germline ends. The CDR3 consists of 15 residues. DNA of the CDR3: TGCGCCAGCAGCCGAGCCGAAAAAAGTGGCGGGGAGCTGTTTTTT. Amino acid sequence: CASSRAEKSGGELFF.

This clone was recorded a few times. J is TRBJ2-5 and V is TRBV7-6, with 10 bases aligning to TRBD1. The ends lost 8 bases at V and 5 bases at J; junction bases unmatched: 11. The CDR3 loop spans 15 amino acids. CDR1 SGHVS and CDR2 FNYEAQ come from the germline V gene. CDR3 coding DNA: TGTGCCAGCGCCTCGCCGACAGGGGGCTTGGAGACCCAGTACTTC. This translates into CASASPTGGLETQYF.

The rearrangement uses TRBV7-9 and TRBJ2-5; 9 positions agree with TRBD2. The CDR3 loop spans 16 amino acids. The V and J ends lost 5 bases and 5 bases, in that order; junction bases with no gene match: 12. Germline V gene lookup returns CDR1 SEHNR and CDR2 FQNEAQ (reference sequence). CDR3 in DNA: TGTGCCAGCAGCCTGTTAGCGGGGGCGACAGGGGAGACCCAGTACTTC. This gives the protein CASSLLAGATGETQYF. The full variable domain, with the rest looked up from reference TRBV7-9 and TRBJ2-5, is DTGVSQNPRHKITKRGQNVTFRCDPISEHNRLYWYRQTLGQGPEFLTYFQNEAQLEKSRLLSDRFSAERPKGSFSTLEIQRTEQGDSAMYLCASSLLAGATGETQYFGPGTRLLVL.

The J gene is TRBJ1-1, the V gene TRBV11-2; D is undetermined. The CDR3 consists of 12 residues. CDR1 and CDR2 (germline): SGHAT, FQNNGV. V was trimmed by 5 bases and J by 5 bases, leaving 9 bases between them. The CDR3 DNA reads TGTGCCAGCAGCCACATAAAGACTGAAGCTTTCTTT. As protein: CASSHIKTEAFF.

CDR3 in DNA: TGTGCCAGCAGTCCCGACAGGGGACAAAACACCGGGGAGCTGTTTTTT. It specifies CASSPDRGQNTGELFF. J is TRBJ2-2 and V is TRBV27, with TRBD1 matching 8 bases. Germline V gives CDR1 MNHEY, CDR2 SMNVEV (reference sequence). The CDR3 runs 16 residues. V was pared by 5 bases and J by 2 bases, with 7 bases of the junction left unmatched.

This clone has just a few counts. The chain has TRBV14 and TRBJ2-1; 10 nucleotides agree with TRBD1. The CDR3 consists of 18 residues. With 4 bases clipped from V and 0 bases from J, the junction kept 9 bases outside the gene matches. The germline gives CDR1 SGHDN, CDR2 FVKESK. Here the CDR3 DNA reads TGTGCCAGCAGCCCATACTGGACAGGGGGAAGCTCCTACAATGAGCAGTTCTTC. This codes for CASSPYWTGGSSYNEQFF.

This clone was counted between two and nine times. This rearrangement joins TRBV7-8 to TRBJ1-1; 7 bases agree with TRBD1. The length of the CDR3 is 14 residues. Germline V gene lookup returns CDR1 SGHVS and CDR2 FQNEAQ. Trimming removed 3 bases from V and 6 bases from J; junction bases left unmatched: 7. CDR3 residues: CASSLRQGFSEAFF. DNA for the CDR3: TGTGCCAGCAGCTTGCGACAGGGTTTCTCTGAAGCTTTCTTT.

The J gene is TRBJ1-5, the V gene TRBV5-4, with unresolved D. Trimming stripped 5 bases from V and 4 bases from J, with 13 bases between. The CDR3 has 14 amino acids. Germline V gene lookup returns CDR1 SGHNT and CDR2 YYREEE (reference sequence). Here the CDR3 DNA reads TGTGCCAGCAGTAGAAGAGGCGCGAATCAGCCCCAGCATTTT. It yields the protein CASSRRGANQPQHF. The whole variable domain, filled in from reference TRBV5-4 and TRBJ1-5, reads ETGVTQSPTHLIKTRGQQVTLRCSSQSGHNTVSWYQQALGQGPQFIFQYYREEENGRGNFPPRFSGLQFPNYSSELNVNALELDDSALYLCASSRRGANQPQHFGDGTRLSIL.

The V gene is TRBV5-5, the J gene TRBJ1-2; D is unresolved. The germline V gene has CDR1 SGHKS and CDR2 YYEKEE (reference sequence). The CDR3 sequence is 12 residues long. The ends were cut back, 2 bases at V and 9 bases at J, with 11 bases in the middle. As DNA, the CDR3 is TGTGCCAGCAGCTTATCGTCGGGAAGCTACACCTTC. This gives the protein CASSLSSGSYTF.

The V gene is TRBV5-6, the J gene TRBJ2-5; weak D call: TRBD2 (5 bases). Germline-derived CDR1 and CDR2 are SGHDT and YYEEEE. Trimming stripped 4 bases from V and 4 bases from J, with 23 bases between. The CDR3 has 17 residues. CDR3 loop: CASSHSLAQALTETQYF. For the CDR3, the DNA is TGTGCCAGCAGCCATAGTCTAGCCCAAGCCTTGACAGAGACCCAGTACTTC.

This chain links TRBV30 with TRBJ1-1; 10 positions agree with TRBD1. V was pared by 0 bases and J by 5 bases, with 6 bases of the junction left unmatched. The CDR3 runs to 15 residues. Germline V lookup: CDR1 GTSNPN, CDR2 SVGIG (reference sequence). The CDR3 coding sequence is TGTGCCTGGAGTGTACGTGACAGGGGGCGAACTGAAGCTTTCTTT. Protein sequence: CAWSVRDRGRTEAFF.

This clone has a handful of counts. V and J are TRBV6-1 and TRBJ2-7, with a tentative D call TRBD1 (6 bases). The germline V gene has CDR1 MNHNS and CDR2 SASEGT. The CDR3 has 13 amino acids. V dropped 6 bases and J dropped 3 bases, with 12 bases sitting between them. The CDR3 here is CASRDSALYEQYF. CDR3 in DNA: TGTGCCAGCAGGGACAGTGCCCTCTACGAGCAGTACTTC.

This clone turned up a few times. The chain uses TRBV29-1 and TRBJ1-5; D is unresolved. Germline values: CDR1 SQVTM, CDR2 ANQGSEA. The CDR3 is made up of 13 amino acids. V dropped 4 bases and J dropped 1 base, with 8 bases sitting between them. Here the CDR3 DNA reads TGCAGCGTTGCCGACGGGAGCAATCAGCCCCAGCATTTT. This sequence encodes CSVADGSNQPQHF.

The CDR3 loop reads CASSDGGTRTDTQYF. As DNA, the CDR3 is TGTGCCAGCAGTGACGGCGGGACGAGGACAGATACGCAGTATTTT. The chain recombines TRBV2 with TRBJ2-3, with D maybe TRBD2 (6 bases). The CDR3 loop spans 15 amino acids. CDR1 SNHLY and CDR2 FYNNEI come from the germline V gene. V dropped 3 bases and J dropped 3 bases, with 13 bases sitting between them.

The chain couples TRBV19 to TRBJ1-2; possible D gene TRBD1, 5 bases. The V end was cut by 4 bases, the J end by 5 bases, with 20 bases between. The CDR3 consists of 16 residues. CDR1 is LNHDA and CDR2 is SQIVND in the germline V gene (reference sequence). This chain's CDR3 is CASSTLLGDGGYGYTF. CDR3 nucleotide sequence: TGTGCCAGTAGTACCCTCTTGGGGGATGGAGGGTATGGCTACACCTTC. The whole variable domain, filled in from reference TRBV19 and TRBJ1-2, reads DGGITQSPKYLFRKEGQNVTLSCEQNLNHDAMYWYRQDPGQGLRLIYYSQIVNDFQKGDIAEGYSVSREKKESFPLTVTSAQKNPTAFYLCASSTLLGDGGYGYTFGSGTRLTVV.

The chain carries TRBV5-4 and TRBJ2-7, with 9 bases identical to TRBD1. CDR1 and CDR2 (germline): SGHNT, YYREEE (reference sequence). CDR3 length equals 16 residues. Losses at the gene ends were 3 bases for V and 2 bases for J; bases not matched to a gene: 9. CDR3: CASSSPRDRVPYEQYF. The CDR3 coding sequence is TGTGCCAGCAGCTCCCCCCGGGACAGGGTCCCCTACGAGCAGTACTTC.

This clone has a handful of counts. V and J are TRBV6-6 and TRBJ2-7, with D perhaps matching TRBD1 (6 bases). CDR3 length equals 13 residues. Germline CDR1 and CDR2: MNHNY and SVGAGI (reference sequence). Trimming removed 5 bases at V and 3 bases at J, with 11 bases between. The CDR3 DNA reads TGTGCCAGCAGTAGACAGGAACTCTACGAGCAGTACTTC. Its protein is CASSRQELYEQYF.

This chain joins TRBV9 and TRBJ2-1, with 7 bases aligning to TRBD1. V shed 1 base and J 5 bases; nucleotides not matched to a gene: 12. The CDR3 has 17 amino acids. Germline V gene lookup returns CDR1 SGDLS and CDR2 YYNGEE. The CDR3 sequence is CASSVSITGALDNEQFF. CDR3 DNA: TGTGCCAGCAGCGTATCCATCACAGGGGCTTTGGACAATGAGCAGTTCTTC. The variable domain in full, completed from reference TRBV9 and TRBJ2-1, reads DSGVTQTPKHLITATGQRVTLRCSPRSGDLSVYWYQQSLDQGLQFLIQYYNGEERAKGNILERFSAQQFPDLHSELNLSSLELGDSALYFCASSVSITGALDNEQFFGPGTRLTVL.

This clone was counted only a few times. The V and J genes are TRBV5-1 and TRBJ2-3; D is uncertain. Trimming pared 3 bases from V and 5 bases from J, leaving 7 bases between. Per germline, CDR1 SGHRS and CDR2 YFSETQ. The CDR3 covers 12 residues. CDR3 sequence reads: CASSSSGDTQYF. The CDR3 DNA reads TGCGCCAGCAGCTCTTCGGGAGATACGCAGTATTTT.

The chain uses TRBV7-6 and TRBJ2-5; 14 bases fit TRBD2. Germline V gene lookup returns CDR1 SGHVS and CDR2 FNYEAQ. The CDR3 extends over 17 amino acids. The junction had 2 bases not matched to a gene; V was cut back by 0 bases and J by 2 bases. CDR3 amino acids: CASSLAGTSGGQETQYF. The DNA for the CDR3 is TGTGCCAGCAGCTTAGCGGGGACTAGCGGGGGTCAAGAGACCCAGTACTTC.

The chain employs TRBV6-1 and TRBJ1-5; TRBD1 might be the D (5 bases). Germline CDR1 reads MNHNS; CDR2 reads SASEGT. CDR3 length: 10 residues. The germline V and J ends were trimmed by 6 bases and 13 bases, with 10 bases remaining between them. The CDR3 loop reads CASSRGTQHF. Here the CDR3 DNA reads TGTGCCAGCAGCCGGGGGACTCAGCATTTT.

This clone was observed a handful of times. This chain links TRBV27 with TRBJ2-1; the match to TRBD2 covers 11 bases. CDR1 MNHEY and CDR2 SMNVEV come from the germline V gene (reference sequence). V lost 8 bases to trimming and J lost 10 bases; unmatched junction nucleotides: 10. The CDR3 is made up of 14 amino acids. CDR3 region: CASQGLAVRREQFF. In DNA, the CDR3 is TGTGCCAGCCAGGGACTAGCGGTAAGGAGGGAGCAGTTCTTC.

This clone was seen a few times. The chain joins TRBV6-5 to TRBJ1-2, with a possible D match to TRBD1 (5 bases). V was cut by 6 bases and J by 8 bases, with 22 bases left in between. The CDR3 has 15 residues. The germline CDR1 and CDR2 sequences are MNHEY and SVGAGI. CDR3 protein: CASRYRRQGNNGYTF. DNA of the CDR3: TGTGCCAGCAGGTACAGACGTCAGGGTAACAACGGCTACACCTTC.

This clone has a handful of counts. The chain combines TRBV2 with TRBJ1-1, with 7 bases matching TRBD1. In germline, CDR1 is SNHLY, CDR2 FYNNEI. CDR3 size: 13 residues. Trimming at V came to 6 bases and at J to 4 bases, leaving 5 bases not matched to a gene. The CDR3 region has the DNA TGTGCCAGCAGCGACAGGGTGTTCACTGAAGCTTTCTTT. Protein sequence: CASSDRVFTEAFF.

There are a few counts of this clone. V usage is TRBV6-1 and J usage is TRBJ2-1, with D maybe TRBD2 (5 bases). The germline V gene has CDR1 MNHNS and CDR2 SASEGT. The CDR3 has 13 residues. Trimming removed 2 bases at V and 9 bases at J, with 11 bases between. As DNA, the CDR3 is TGTGCCAGCAGTGAAACGGGAACTGGTGAGCAGTTCTTC. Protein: CASSETGTGEQFF.